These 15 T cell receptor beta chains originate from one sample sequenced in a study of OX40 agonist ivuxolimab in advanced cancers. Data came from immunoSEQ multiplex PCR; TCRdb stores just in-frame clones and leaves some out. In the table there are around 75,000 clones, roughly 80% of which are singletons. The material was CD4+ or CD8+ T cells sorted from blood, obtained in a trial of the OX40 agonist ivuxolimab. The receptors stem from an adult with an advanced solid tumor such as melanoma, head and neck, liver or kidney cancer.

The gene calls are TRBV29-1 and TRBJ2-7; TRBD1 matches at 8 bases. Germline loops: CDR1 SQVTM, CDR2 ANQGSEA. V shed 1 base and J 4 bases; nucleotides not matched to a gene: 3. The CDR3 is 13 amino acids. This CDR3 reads CSVEGGDRYEQYF. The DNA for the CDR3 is TGCAGCGTTGAAGGGGGGGACAGGTACGAGCAGTACTTC.

The CDR3 nucleotides are TGTGCCAGCCGACATTTACAGGGGGCCTTTCAGCCCCAGCATTTT. As protein: CASRHLQGAFQPQHF. V and J are TRBV19 and TRBJ1-5, with TRBD1 identical over 9 bases. The CDR3 is made up of 15 amino acids. Germline V gives CDR1 LNHDA, CDR2 SQIVND (reference sequence). V gave up 9 bases and J gave up 6 bases; unmatched junction bases: 12.

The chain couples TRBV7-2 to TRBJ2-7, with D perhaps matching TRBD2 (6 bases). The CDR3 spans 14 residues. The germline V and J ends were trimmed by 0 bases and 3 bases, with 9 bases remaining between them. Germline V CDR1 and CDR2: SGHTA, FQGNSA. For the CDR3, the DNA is TGTGCCAGCAGCTTAGCGGGCGGGATCTACGAGCAGTACTTC. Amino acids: CASSLAGGIYEQYF.

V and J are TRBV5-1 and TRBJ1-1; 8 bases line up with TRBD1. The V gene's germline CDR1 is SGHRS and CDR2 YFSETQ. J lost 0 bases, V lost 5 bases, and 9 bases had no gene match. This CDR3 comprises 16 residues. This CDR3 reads CASRPGQVAMNTEAFF. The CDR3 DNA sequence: TGCGCCAGCAGGCCGGGACAGGTGGCGATGAACACTGAAGCTTTCTTT. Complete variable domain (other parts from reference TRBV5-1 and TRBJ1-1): KAGVTQTPRYLIKTRGQQVTLSCSPISGHRSVSWYQQTPGQGLQFLFEYFSETQRNKGNFPGRFSGRQFSNSRSEMNVSTLELGDSALYLCASRPGQVAMNTEAFFGQGTRLTVV.

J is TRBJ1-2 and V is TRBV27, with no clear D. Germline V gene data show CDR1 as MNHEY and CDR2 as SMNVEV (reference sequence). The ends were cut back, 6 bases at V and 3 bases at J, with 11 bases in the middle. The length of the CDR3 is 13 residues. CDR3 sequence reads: CASSPGYDYGYTF. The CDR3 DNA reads TGTGCCAGCAGCCCCGGGTATGACTATGGCTACACCTTC.

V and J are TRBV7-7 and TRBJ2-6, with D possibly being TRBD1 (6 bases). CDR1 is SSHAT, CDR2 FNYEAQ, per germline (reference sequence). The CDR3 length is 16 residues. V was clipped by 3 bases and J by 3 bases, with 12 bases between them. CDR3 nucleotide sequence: TGTGCCAGCAGCTTGCAGGGGCTCGGTGGGGCCAACGTCCTGACTTTC. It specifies CASSLQGLGGANVLTF. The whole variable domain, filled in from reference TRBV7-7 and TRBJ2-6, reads GAGVSQSPRYKVTKRGQDVTLRCDPISSHATLYWYQQALGQGPEFLTYFNYEAQPDKSGLPSDRFSAERPEGSISTLTIQRTEQRDSAMYRCASSLQGLGGANVLTFGAGSRLTVL.

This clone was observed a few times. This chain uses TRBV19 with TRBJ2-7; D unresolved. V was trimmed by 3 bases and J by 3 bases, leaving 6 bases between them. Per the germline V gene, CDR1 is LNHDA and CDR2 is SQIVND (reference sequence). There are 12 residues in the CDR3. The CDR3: CASSMVGYEQYF. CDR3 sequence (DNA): TGTGCCAGTAGTATGGTAGGCTACGAGCAGTACTTC.

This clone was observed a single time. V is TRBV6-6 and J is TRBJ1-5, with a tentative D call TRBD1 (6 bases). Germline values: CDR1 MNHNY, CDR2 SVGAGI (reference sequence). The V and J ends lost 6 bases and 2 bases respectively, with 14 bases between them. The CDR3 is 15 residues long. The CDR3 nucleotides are TGTGCCAGCAGGGACCAGGGGCATCGCAATCAGCCCCAGCATTTT. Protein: CASRDQGHRNQPQHF.

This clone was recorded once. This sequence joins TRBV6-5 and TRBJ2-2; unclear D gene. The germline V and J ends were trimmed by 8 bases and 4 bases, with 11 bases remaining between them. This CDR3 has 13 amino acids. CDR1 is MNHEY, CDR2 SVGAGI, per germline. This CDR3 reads CASRAPGTGELFF. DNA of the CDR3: TGTGCCAGCCGGGCCCCCGGCACCGGGGAGCTGTTTTTT.

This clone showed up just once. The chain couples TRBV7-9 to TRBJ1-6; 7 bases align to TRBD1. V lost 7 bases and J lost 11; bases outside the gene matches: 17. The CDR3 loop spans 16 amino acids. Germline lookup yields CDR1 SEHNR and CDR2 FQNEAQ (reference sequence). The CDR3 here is CASTTGGAGGQAPLHF. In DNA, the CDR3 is TGTGCCAGCACCACTGGAGGGGCAGGGGGGCAGGCACCCCTCCACTTT.

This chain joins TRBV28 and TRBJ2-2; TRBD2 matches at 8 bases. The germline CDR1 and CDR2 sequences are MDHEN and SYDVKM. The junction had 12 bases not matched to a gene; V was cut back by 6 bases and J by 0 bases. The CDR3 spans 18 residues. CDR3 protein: CASRSLGGGSSNTGELFF. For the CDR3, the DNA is TGTGCCAGCAGATCCCTGGGCGGGGGGTCCTCGAACACCGGGGAGCTGTTTTTT.

In nucleotides, the CDR3 is TGTGCCAGCAGCTTACTAGCGTACTACGAGCAGTACTTC. Its translation: CASSLLAYYEQYF. This chain uses TRBV7-8 with TRBJ2-7, with D possibly TRBD2 on 6 matching bases. The V gene lost 2 bases and the J gene lost 3 bases, with 8 bases spanning the gap. Germline lookup yields CDR1 SGHVS and CDR2 FQNEAQ. The CDR3 has 13 residues.

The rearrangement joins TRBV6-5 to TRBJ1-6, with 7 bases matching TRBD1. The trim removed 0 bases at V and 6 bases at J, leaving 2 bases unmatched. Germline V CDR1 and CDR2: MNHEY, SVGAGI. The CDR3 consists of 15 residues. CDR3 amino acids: CASSYSRGPNSPLHF. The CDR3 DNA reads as TGTGCCAGCAGTTACTCGAGGGGGCCTAATTCACCCCTCCACTTT.

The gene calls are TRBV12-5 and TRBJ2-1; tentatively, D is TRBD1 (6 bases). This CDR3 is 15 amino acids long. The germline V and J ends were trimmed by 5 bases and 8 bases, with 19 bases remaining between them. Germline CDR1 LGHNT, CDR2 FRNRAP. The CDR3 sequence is CASGPGPPEGDEQFF. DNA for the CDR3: TGTGCTAGTGGTCCCGGACCCCCAGAGGGGGATGAGCAGTTCTTC.

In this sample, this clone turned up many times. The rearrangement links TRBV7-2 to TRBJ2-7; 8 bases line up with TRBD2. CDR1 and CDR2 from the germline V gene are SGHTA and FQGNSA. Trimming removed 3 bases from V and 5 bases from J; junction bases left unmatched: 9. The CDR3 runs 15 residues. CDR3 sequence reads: CASSFYGGGEDEQYF. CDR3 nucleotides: TGTGCCAGCAGCTTTTACGGGGGGGGCGAGGACGAGCAGTACTTC.